These 11 T cell receptor beta chains originate from one sample sequenced in a study of shared clonotypes between healthy human individuals. Sequencing was performed with immunoSEQ multiplex PCR; in TCRdb, only in-frame clones are kept and a portion is missing. The data contain some 2.3 million clones, over 90% of them singletons. The sequencing sample was made of naive CD4+ T cells from PBMCs. Subset described: CD45RA+ positively selected. The receptors were gathered from a man aged 18 to 29 in good health. Some clones in this sample may be carry-over from other donors' samples.

Comments on this clone: This same CDR3 is encoded by further DNA sequences in the sample. The gene calls are TRBV5-1 and TRBJ1-2, with TRBD1 as a possible D gene (6 bases). The CDR3 runs to 13 residues. Germline lookup yields CDR1 SGHRS and CDR2 YFSETQ. Trimming stripped 2 bases from V and 4 bases from J, with 9 bases between. In DNA, the CDR3 is TGCGCCAGCAGCTTTGACAGGTCCTATGGCTACACCTTC. Translating it yields CASSFDRSYGYTF.

The chain has TRBV7-9 and TRBJ1-1; weak D call: TRBD1 (6 bases). The CDR3 consists of 16 residues. Germline CDR1 reads SEHNR; CDR2 reads FQNEAQ (reference sequence). V was cut by 4 bases and J by 3 bases, with 18 bases left in between. The CDR3 here is CASSSPGWGPHTEAFF. The CDR3 DNA reads as TGTGCCAGCAGCTCACCCGGCTGGGGGCCACACACTGAAGCTTTCTTT. Complete variable domain (other parts from reference TRBV7-9 and TRBJ1-1): DTGVSQNPRHKITKRGQNVTFRCDPISEHNRLYWYRQTLGQGPEFLTYFQNEAQLEKSRLLSDRFSAERPKGSFSTLEIQRTEQGDSAMYLCASSSPGWGPHTEAFFGQGTRLTVV.

CDR3 protein: CASSQLEGYEQYF. CDR3 coding DNA: TGTGCCAGCTCCCAGCTAGAGGGCTACGAGCAGTACTTC. The chain combines TRBV2 with TRBJ2-7; tentative D call: TRBD2 (5 bases). The CDR3 has 13 amino acids. Between the trimmed V and J ends, which lost 8 bases and 3 bases, there was a span of 14 bases. Germline-derived CDR1 and CDR2 are SNHLY and FYNNEI.

The chain joins TRBV28 to TRBJ1-1; D uncertain. CDR1 and CDR2 from the germline V gene are MDHEN and SYDVKM. This CDR3 has 15 residues. The V end lost 1 base, the J end lost 3 bases, and 12 bases lay between the germline ends. The CDR3 DNA follows: TGTGCCAGCAGTTTATTCCGTACATACGACACTGAAGCTTTCTTT. The encoded protein is CASSLFRTYDTEAFF.

This chain uses TRBV28 with TRBJ1-1, with 8 nucleotides matching TRBD1. The junction had 6 bases not matched to a gene; V was cut back by 2 bases and J by 4 bases. The CDR3 sequence is 15 residues long. The V gene's germline CDR1 is MDHEN and CDR2 SYDVKM. CDR3 residues: CASSLRVGTGTEAFF. The CDR3 DNA sequence: TGTGCCAGCAGTTTACGGGTAGGGACAGGCACTGAAGCTTTCTTT.

The V call is TRBV25-1, the J call TRBJ1-6; no definite D call. The V gene lost 3 bases and the J gene lost 8 bases, with 11 bases spanning the gap. The germline CDR1 and CDR2 sequences are MGHDK and SYGVNS. The CDR3 has 14 amino acids. The CDR3 reads CASSDPGLHSPLHF. The CDR3 nucleotides read TGTGCCAGCAGTGACCCCGGGCTGCATTCACCCCTCCACTTT.

J is TRBJ2-7 and V is TRBV6-5; D uncertain. Trimming stripped 0 bases from V and 0 bases from J, with 9 bases between. The germline V gene has CDR1 MNHEY and CDR2 SVGAGI. This CDR3 region has 15 residues. The CDR3, as DNA: TGTGCCAGCAGTTACTCGGCAGCTCGCTCCTACGAGCAGTACTTC. This codes for CASSYSAARSYEQYF.

The chain recombines TRBV30 with TRBJ1-3; 7 nucleotides match TRBD1. CDR1 and CDR2 (germline): GTSNPN, SVGIG (reference sequence). The CDR3 length is 13 residues. Trimming cost V 5 bases and J 2 bases; bases outside gene matches: 3. CDR3 amino acids: CAWDRAAGNTIYF. Written as DNA, the CDR3 is TGTGCCTGGGACAGGGCGGCTGGAAACACCATATATTTT.

This sequence joins TRBV30 and TRBJ2-3; TRBD2 matches at 13 bases. Germline CDR1 GTSNPN, CDR2 SVGIG (reference sequence). V lost 1 base to trimming and J lost 1 base; unmatched junction nucleotides: 2. The CDR3 extends over 16 amino acids. This chain's CDR3 is CAWSATSGGGTDTQYF. The CDR3 DNA is TGTGCCTGGAGTGCCACTAGCGGGGGGGGCACAGATACGCAGTATTTT.

The chain employs TRBV6-1 and TRBJ2-1; 10 positions agree with TRBD1. This CDR3 spans 15 amino acids. Germline V CDR1 and CDR2: MNHNS, SASEGT. Germline trimming cut 7 bases from V and 8 bases from J; bases unmatched to any gene: 11. CDR3 nucleotides: TGTGCCAGCAATCCCGGGGACAGGGGAGGGCATGAGCAGTTCTTC. This gives the protein CASNPGDRGGHEQFF.

This chain's CDR3 is CASRRFGGNTGELFF. CDR3 coding DNA: TGTGCCAGCAGGCGATTTGGGGGTAACACCGGGGAGCTGTTTTTT. The rearrangement joins TRBV13 to TRBJ2-2, with D possibly called TRBD1 or TRBD2 (5 bases each). With 6 bases removed from V and 2 bases from J, the gap between germline ends came to 13 bases. Looked up from germline, CDR1 is PRHDT and CDR2 is FYEKMQ (reference sequence). The CDR3 consists of 15 residues.